Listed here are 10 T cell receptor beta chains from one sample, sequenced in a study of T cell responses to AZD1222 COVID-19 vaccine. The protocol was immunoSEQ multiplex PCR, while the TCRdb copy is restricted to in-frame clones and leaves out a portion. The table shows roughly 140,000 clones, with around 87% occurring only once. The sample consisted of peripheral blood, taken 28 days after the second AZD1222 dose. These receptors came from an adult who received the AZD1222 COVID-19 vaccine.

The chain combines TRBV3-1 (or the pseudogene TRBV3-2) with TRBJ2-3; TRBD2 matches 10 bases. V was clipped by 4 bases and J by 0 bases; unmatched bases: 7. The CDR3 runs to 17 residues. Germline V gives CDR1 LGHDT, CDR2 YNNKEL (reference sequence). The CDR3 DNA sequence: TGTGCCAGCAGCCGACCCGGACTAGCGGCTAGCACAGATACGCAGTATTTT. Translating it yields CASSRPGLAASTDTQYF.

The V and J genes are TRBV4-3 and TRBJ2-1; D perhaps matches TRBD2 (5 bases). The germline gives CDR1 LGHNA, CDR2 YSLEER. Trimming took 0 bases from V and 8 from J, leaving 14 bases between them. This CDR3 has 15 amino acids. CDR3 nucleotides: TGCGCCAGCAGCCAAGATCTAAGAGGGAGTTATGAGCAGTTCTTC. This sequence encodes CASSQDLRGSYEQFF.

The gene calls are TRBV9 and TRBJ2-7; TRBD2 matches 12 bases. The CDR3 covers 18 residues. CDR1 and CDR2 (germline): SGDLS, YYNGEE. The junction had 7 bases not matched to a gene; V was cut back by 0 bases and J by 0 bases. CDR3 protein: CASSVGLAGGSSSYEQYF. CDR3 coding DNA: TGTGCCAGCAGCGTAGGGCTAGCGGGAGGGTCAAGCTCCTACGAGCAGTACTTC.

The rearrangement links TRBV12-3 or TRBV12-4 to TRBJ2-3, with D uncertain. Trimming removed 5 bases at V and 6 bases at J, with 9 bases between. The CDR3 is 12 residues long. The CDR3 spells CASSPLGDTQYF. CDR3 nucleotides: TGTGCCAGCAGTCCGCTGGGGGATACGCAGTATTTT.

The table lists this clone with a few counts. J is TRBJ2-6 and V is TRBV9, with 10 nucleotides matching TRBD2. This CDR3 is 18 amino acids long. V gave up 4 bases and J gave up 0 bases; unmatched junction bases: 7. Germline CDR1 reads SGDLS; CDR2 reads YYNGEE. Here the CDR3 reads CASSSRTSGYSGANVLTF. CDR3 bases: TGTGCCAGCAGCTCGCGGACTAGCGGTTACTCTGGGGCCAACGTCCTGACTTTC.

This sequence joins TRBV19 and TRBJ1-6; D remains ambiguous. CDR1 is LNHDA, CDR2 SQIVND, per germline (reference sequence). The length of the CDR3 is 13 residues. Trimming took 2 bases from V and 12 from J, leaving 11 bases between them. CDR3 coding DNA: TGTGCCAGTAGTATAAAGGAGGTGGGACCCCTCCACTTT. Translating gives CASSIKEVGPLHF. Full variable domain (missing parts from reference TRBV19 and TRBJ1-6): DGGITQSPKYLFRKEGQNVTLSCEQNLNHDAMYWYRQDPGQGLRLIYYSQIVNDFQKGDIAEGYSVSREKKESFPLTVTSAQKNPTAFYLCASSIKEVGPLHFGNGTRLTVT.

The chain links TRBV28 to TRBJ2-1, with unresolved D. Trimming removed 6 bases at V and 7 bases at J, with 7 bases between. The CDR3 sequence is 11 residues long. Germline V gene data show CDR1 as MDHEN and CDR2 as SYDVKM. CDR3: CASSPLNEQFF. The CDR3 DNA reads as TGTGCCAGCAGCCCACTGAATGAGCAGTTCTTC.

The V call is TRBV11-2, the J call TRBJ2-3; D gene unclear. The CDR3 is 13 residues long. V lost 1 base and J 1 base, leaving 3 bases between the germline ends. Germline assignment: CDR1 SGHAT and CDR2 FQNNGV. CDR3: CASSLAGTDTQYF. CDR3 bases: TGTGCCAGCAGCTTAGCCGGCACAGATACGCAGTATTTT.

This sequence joins TRBV11-3 and TRBJ2-7, with D unresolved. V was shortened by 5 bases and J by 2 bases, with 10 bases between the two germline ends. The CDR3 has 13 residues. The germline CDR1 and CDR2 sequences are SGHNT and YENEEA. The CDR3 loop is CASSPGAPYEQYF. In nucleotides, the CDR3 is TGTGCCAGCAGCCCGGGCGCGCCCTACGAGCAGTACTTC.

This sequence joins TRBV24-1 and TRBJ2-1; 11 nucleotides agree with TRBD2. V dropped 1 base and J dropped 9; count of bases not matched to a gene: 7. This CDR3 has 16 residues. CDR1 and CDR2 from the germline V gene are KGHDR and SFDVKD. The CDR3 DNA follows: TGTGCCACCAGTGATTTCCTAGCGGGAGGCGGTAGTGAGCAGTTCTTC. Its translation is CATSDFLAGGGSEQFF.